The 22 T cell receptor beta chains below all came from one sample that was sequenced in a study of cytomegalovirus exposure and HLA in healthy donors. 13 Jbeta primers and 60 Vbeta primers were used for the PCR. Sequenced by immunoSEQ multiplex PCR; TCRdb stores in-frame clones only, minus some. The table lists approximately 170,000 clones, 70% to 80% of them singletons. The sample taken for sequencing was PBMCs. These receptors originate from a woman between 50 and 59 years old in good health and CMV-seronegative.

In nucleotides, the CDR3 is TGTGCCAGCAGCCACTCAGGGGGAAGGTCTCTTGAGCAGTTCTTC. It codes for CASSHSGGRSLEQFF. V gene TRBV7-2 combines with J gene TRBJ2-1, with 7 nucleotides matching TRBD1. Germline CDR1 SGHTA, CDR2 FQGNSA. Losses at the gene ends were 5 bases for V and 9 bases for J; bases not matched to a gene: 13. This CDR3 region has 15 residues.

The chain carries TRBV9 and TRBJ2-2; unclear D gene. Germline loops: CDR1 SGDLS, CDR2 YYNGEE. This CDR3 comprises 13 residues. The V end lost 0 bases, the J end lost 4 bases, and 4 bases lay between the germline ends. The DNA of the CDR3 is TGTGCCAGCAGCGTAGCGGGCACCGGGGAGCTGTTTTTT. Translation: CASSVAGTGELFF.

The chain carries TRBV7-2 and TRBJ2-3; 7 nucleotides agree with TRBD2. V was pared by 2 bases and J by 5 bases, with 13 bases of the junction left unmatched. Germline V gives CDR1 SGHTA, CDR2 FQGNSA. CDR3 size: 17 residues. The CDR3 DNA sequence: TGTGCCAGCAGCTTACAGTGGGGTCTAGCGGCGGGAGATACGCAGTATTTT. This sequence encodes CASSLQWGLAAGDTQYF.

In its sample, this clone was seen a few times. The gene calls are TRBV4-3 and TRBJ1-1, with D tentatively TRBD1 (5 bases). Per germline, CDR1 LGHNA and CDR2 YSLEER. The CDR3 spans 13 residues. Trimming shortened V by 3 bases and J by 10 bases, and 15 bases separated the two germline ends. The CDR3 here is CASSHDRTGAAFF. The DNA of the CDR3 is TGCGCCAGCAGCCACGATAGAACAGGTGCAGCTTTCTTT.

The CDR3 loop reads CASSLKSSGRGSPYEQYF. In DNA form, the CDR3 reads TGTGCCAGCAGTTTAAAGAGCTCGGGCAGGGGATCGCCCTACGAGCAGTACTTC. J is TRBJ2-7 and V is TRBV27; possibly TRBD1 for D (6 bases). Germline CDR1 is MNHEY and CDR2 is SMNVEV (reference sequence). V was trimmed by 2 bases and J by 2 bases, leaving 22 bases between them. The CDR3 covers 18 residues.

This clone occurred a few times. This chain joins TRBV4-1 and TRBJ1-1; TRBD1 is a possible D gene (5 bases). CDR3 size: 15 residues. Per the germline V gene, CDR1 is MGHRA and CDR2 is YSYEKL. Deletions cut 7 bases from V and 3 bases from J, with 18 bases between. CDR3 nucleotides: TGCGCCAGCACCGGAGGGCTCCTGGGGGACACTGAAGCTTTCTTT. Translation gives CASTGGLLGDTEAFF.

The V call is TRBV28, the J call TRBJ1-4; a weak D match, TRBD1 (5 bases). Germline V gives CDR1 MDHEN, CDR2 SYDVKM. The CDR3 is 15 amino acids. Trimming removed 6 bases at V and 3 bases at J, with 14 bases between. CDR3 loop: CASSPRGGANEKLFF. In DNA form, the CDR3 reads TGTGCCAGCAGCCCCCGGGGGGGGGCTAATGAAAAACTGTTTTTT. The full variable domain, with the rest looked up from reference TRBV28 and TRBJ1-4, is DVKVTQSSRYLVKRTGEKVFLECVQDMDHENMFWYRQDPGLGLRLIYFSYDVKMKEKGDIPEGYSVSREKKERFSLILESASTNQTSMYLCASSPRGGANEKLFFGSGTQLSVL.

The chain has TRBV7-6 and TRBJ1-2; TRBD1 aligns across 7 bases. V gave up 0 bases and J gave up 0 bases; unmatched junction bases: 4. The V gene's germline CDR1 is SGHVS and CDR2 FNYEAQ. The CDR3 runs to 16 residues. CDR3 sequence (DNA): TGTGCCAGCAGCTTAGCCAGGGGGAATGCTAACTATGGCTACACCTTC. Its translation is CASSLARGNANYGYTF.

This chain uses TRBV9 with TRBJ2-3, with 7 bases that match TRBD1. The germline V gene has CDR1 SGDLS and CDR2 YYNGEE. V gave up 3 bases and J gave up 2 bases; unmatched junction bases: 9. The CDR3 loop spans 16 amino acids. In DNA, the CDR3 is TGTGCCAGCAGCGGACGGGACAGCTTTTACACAGATACGCAGTATTTT. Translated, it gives CASSGRDSFYTDTQYF.

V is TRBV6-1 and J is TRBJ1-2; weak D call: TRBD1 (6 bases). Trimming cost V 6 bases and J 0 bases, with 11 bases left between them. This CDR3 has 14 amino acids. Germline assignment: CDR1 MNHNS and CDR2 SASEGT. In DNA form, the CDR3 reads TGTGCCAGCAGCACGGCAGGGGCTAACTATGGCTACACCTTC. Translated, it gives CASSTAGANYGYTF.

CDR3 loop: CASSYLASTDTQYF. CDR3 in DNA: TGTGCCAGCAGTTACTTGGCAAGCACAGATACGCAGTATTTT. This chain links TRBV6-6 with TRBJ2-3; D is uncertain. V was clipped by 1 base and J by 0 bases, with 5 bases between them. The CDR3 runs 14 residues. CDR1 and CDR2 (germline): MNHNY, SVGAGI (reference sequence).

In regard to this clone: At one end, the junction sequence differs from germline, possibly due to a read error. The CDR3 here is CSSSFNSGEGEKLFF. The DNA for the CDR3 is TGTTCCAGCAGCTTTAATTCTGGGGAGGGTGAAAAACTGTTTTTT. V and J are TRBV7-9 and TRBJ1-4; the D is unclear. CDR1 and CDR2 from the germline V gene are SEHNR and FQNEAQ (reference sequence). The CDR3 contains 15 residues.

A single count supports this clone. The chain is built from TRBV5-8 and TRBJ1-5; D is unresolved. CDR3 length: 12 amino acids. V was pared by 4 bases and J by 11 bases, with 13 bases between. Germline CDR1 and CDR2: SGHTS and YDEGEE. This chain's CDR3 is CASSLFRESQHF. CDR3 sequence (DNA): TGTGCCAGCAGCCTCTTCCGGGAGTCCCAGCATTTT. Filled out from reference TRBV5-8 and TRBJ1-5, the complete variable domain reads EAGVTQSPTHLIKTRGQQATLRCSPISGHTSVYWYQQALGLGLQFLLWYDEGEERNRGNFPPRFSGRQFPNYSSELNVNALELEDSALYLCASSLFRESQHFGDGTRLSIL.

As DNA, the CDR3 is TGTGCCAGCAGCCTTTCGGGACAGGGGAGAGATACGCAGTATTTT. This sequence encodes CASSLSGQGRDTQYF. The rearrangement joins TRBV7-6 to TRBJ2-3; 10 bases map to TRBD1. Per the germline V gene, CDR1 is SGHVS and CDR2 is FNYEAQ. The CDR3 spans 15 residues. The ends lost 5 bases at V and 5 bases at J; junction bases unmatched: 7. Looking up the rest from reference TRBV7-6 and TRBJ2-3 gives the full variable domain: GAGVSQSPRYKVTKRGQDVALRCDPISGHVSLYWYRQALGQGPEFLTYFNYEAQQDKSGLPNDRFSAERPEGSISTLTIQRTEQRDSAMYRCASSLSGQGRDTQYFGPGTRLTVL.

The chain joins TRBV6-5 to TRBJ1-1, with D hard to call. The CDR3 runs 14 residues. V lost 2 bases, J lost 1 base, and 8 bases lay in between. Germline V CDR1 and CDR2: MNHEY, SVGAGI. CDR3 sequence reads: CASSYSRRNTEAFF. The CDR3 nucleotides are TGTGCCAGCAGTTACAGCAGGCGGAACACTGAAGCTTTCTTT.

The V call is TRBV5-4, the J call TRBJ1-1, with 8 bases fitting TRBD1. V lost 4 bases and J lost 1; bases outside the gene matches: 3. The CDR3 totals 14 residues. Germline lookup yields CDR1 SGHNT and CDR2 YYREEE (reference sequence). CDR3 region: CASSLTGGNTEAFF. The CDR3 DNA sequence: TGTGCCAGCAGCCTCACAGGGGGGAACACTGAAGCTTTCTTT. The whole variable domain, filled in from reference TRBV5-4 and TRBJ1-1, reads ETGVTQSPTHLIKTRGQQVTLRCSSQSGHNTVSWYQQALGQGPQFIFQYYREEENGRGNFPPRFSGLQFPNYSSELNVNALELDDSALYLCASSLTGGNTEAFFGQGTRLTVV.

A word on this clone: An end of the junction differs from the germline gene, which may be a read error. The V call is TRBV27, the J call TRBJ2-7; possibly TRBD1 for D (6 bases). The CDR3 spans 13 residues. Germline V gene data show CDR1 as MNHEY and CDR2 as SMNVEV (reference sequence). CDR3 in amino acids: CASSRFSGVSIHF. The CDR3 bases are TGTGCCAGCAGTCGATTTTCAGGGGTCTCCATCCACTTC.

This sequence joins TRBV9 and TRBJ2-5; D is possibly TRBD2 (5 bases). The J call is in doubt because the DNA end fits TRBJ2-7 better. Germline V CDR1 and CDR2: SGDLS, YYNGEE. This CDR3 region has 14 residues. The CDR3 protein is CASSVGGGVYEQYF. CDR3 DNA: TGTGCCAGCAGCGTAGGCGGAGGAGTCTACGAGCAGTACTTC.

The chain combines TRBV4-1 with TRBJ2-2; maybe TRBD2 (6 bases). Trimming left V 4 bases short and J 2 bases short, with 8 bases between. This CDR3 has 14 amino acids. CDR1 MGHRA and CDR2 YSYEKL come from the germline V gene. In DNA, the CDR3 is TGCGCCAGCAGCCTCGGGGGTAACACCGGGGAGCTGTTTTTT. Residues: CASSLGGNTGELFF.

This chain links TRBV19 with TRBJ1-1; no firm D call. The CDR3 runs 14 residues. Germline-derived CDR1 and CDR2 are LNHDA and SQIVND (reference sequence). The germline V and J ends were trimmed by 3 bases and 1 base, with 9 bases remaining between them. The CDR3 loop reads CASSMIRGNTEAFF. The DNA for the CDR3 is TGTGCCAGTAGTATGATTCGGGGGAACACTGAAGCTTTCTTT.

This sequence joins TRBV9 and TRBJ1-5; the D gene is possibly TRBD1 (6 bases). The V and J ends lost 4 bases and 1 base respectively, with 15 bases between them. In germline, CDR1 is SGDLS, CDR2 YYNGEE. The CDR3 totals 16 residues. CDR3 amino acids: CASSPLPRGSNQPQHF. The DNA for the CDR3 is TGTGCCAGCAGCCCCCTCCCCAGGGGCAGCAATCAGCCCCAGCATTTT.

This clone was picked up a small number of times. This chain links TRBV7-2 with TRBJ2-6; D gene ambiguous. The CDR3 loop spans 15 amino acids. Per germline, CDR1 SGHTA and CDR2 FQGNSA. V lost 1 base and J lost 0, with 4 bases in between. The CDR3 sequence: CASSLGASGANVLTF. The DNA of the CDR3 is TGTGCCAGCAGCTTAGGAGCCTCTGGGGCCAACGTCCTGACTTTC.